The 17 T cell receptor beta chains below all came from one sample that was sequenced in a study of T-cell reconstitution after alpha-beta-depleted transplantation in children. Unique molecular identifiers were used in preparing the TCRbeta library. TCRdb recomputed calls from the PCR reads with MiXCR, one row per CDR3 protein. The data contain about 350,000 distinct CDR3 sequences, roughly 16% of them singletons. Source: PBMCs, mostly from graft donor cells, taken 360 days after TCRalphabeta/CD19-depleted stem cell transplant. These TCRs come from a male patient between 2 and 15 years old who had a stem cell transplant for acute lymphoblastic leukemia, so the T cells may come from the graft donor.

This clonotype turned up a few times. This chain connects TRBV6-1 to TRBJ2-7, with D maybe TRBD2 (5 bases). Trimming took off 6 bases at V and 2 bases at J, with 17 bases between the two ends. This CDR3 has 15 residues. Germline assignment: CDR1 MNHNS and CDR2 SASEGT. In DNA, the CDR3 is TGTGCCAGCAGCCTCCCCACGCCGGGGACCTACGAGCAGTACTTC. Translating it yields CASSLPTPGTYEQYF.

This clonotype turned up a few times. The chain joins TRBV29-1 to TRBJ1-2, with D unresolved. V gave up 7 bases and J gave up 8 bases, with 17 bases separating them. Germline loops: CDR1 SQVTM, CDR2 ANQGSEA. The CDR3 is made up of 12 amino acids. CDR3 residues: CSGIPWRGGYTF. The DNA of the CDR3 is TGCAGCGGGATCCCCTGGAGAGGCGGCTACACCTTC.

This clonotype was seen only a few times. This sequence joins TRBV4-1 and TRBJ2-7; 8 nucleotides align to TRBD1. V was pared by 3 bases and J by 1 base, with 5 bases of the junction left unmatched. The CDR3 has 15 residues. Germline V lookup: CDR1 MGHRA, CDR2 YSYEKL. Here the CDR3 DNA reads TGCGCCAGCAGCCATGAGGACAGGGCATCCTACGAGCAGTACTTC. It encodes CASSHEDRASYEQYF.

This clonotype occurred a few times. This chain links TRBV10-3 with TRBJ2-2; 9 bases map to TRBD1. The trim removed 9 bases at V and 8 bases at J, leaving 1 base unmatched. This CDR3 contains 11 residues. From germline, CDR1 is ENHRY and CDR2 SYGVKD. The CDR3 is CAIQGAGELFF. DNA for the CDR3: TGTGCCATACAGGGGGCTGGGGAGCTGTTTTTT.

This chain joins TRBV2 and TRBJ2-2; TRBD2 agrees at 11 bases. The CDR3 length is 16 residues. The trim removed 6 bases at V and 4 bases at J, leaving 7 bases unmatched. The germline gives CDR1 SNHLY, CDR2 FYNNEI. The CDR3 region is CASSVEGLAVTGELFF. CDR3 bases: TGTGCCAGCAGCGTTGAGGGACTAGCGGTCACCGGGGAGCTGTTTTTT.

This clonotype was picked up a small number of times. The chain employs TRBV12-3 or TRBV12-4 and TRBJ2-7; the D is unclear. The V end was cut by 2 bases, the J end by 0 bases, with 14 bases between. The CDR3 has 16 amino acids. The CDR3 DNA sequence: TGTGCCAGCAGTTTAATGCTTGTAGGCAGCTCCTACGAGCAGTACTTC. This codes for CASSLMLVGSSYEQYF.

The chain combines TRBV28 with TRBJ2-3, with D perhaps matching TRBD2 (6 bases). The CDR3 has 15 residues. V was clipped by 4 bases and J by 2 bases, with 13 bases between them. Per the germline V gene, CDR1 is MDHEN and CDR2 is SYDVKM. This CDR3 is CASSSAGQTTDTQYF. Here the CDR3 DNA reads TGTGCCAGCAGTTCGGCGGGGCAGACCACAGATACGCAGTATTTT.

The V call is TRBV4-3, the J call TRBJ2-1, with D possibly TRBD2 on 6 matching bases. The CDR3 sequence is 15 residues long. In germline, CDR1 is LGHNA, CDR2 YSLEER. Trimming removed 4 bases at V and 4 bases at J, with 14 bases between. The chain's CDR3 is CASSRGNREYNEQFF. CDR3 coding DNA: TGCGCCAGCAGCCGAGGGAACCGGGAGTACAATGAGCAGTTCTTC.

This clonotype occurred a few times. The chain recombines TRBV28 with TRBJ2-3; D might be TRBD2 (5 bases). The CDR3 runs 16 residues. The germline gives CDR1 MDHEN, CDR2 SYDVKM. The ends were cut back, 5 bases at V and 0 bases at J, with 15 bases in the middle. This CDR3 is CASSPLVAGSTDTQYF. CDR3 coding DNA: TGTGCCAGCAGTCCGTTGGTCGCGGGTAGCACAGATACGCAGTATTTT.

The table lists this clonotype with a few counts. The chain joins TRBV9 to TRBJ2-5; either TRBD1 or TRBD2 may fit D (5 bases each). CDR1 and CDR2 (germline): SGDLS, YYNGEE. V was clipped by 1 base and J by 0 bases, with 13 bases between them. The CDR3 has 16 amino acids. The CDR3 region has the DNA TGTGCCAGCAGCGTAAGTCGGGACGGAAACCAAGAGACCCAGTACTTC. It specifies CASSVSRDGNQETQYF.

The rearrangement joins TRBV7-9 to TRBJ2-3, with 9 bases that match TRBD1. Looked up from germline, CDR1 is SEHNR and CDR2 is FQNEAQ (reference sequence). This CDR3 comprises 15 residues. V was clipped by 5 bases and J by 6 bases; unmatched bases: 9. The CDR3 nucleotides read TGTGCCAGCAGCCCCCCGGGACAGGGTTGGGATACGCAGTATTTT. Residues: CASSPPGQGWDTQYF. Supplemented by reference TRBV7-9 and TRBJ2-3, the full variable domain reads DTGVSQNPRHKITKRGQNVTFRCDPISEHNRLYWYRQTLGQGPEFLTYFQNEAQLEKSRLLSDRFSAERPKGSFSTLEIQRTEQGDSAMYLCASSPPGQGWDTQYFGPGTRLTVL.

This clonotype was seen only a few times. The chain has TRBV5-6 and TRBJ2-7; TRBD1 agrees at 9 bases. V shed 4 bases, J shed 3 bases, and the junction held 5 bases outside the gene matches. CDR1 and CDR2 from the germline V gene are SGHDT and YYEEEE. The CDR3 totals 14 residues. CDR3 sequence (DNA): TGTGCCAGCAGCGTGACAGGGGGGATCTACGAGCAGTACTTC. Its protein product is CASSVTGGIYEQYF. The full variable domain, with the rest looked up from reference TRBV5-6 and TRBJ2-7, is DAGVTQSPTHLIKTRGQQVTLRCSPKSGHDTVSWYQQALGQGPQFIFQYYEEEERQRGNFPDRFSGHQFPNYSSELNVNALLLGDSALYLCASSVTGGIYEQYFGPGTRLTVT.

The chain couples TRBV30 to TRBJ2-7; 8 bases match TRBD1. CDR3 length: 13 amino acids. J was trimmed by 9 bases and V by 1 base; bases with no gene match: 8. Germline CDR1 reads GTSNPN; CDR2 reads SVGIG (reference sequence). In DNA form, the CDR3 reads TGTGCCTGGAGTGCTCCAGGGGGCGCGAGGCAGTACTTC. This translates into CAWSAPGGARQYF.

The rearrangement links TRBV20-1 to TRBJ1-2; no clear D. CDR1 is DFQATT and CDR2 is SNEGSKA in the germline V gene (reference sequence). V lost 0 bases, J lost 14 bases, and 7 bases lay in between. CDR3 length equals 9 residues. DNA for the CDR3: TGCAGTGCTAGAGACCTGAGGACCTTC. Amino acids: CSARDLRTF.

This clonotype was detected ten times or more. The chain combines TRBV9 with TRBJ2-1, with D possibly matching TRBD2 (6 bases). Trimming cost V 0 bases and J 4 bases, with 17 bases left between them. Germline V CDR1 and CDR2: SGDLS, YYNGEE. This CDR3 is 17 amino acids long. CDR3 nucleotides: TGTGCCAGCAGCGTAGGAGGGAACCCGGGACTTTACAATGAGCAGTTCTTC. It codes for CASSVGGNPGLYNEQFF.

V usage is TRBV9 and J usage is TRBJ2-7, with a possible D match to TRBD2 (6 bases). V gave up 4 bases and J gave up 6 bases, with 17 bases separating them. The CDR3 is 14 residues long. In germline, CDR1 is SGDLS, CDR2 YYNGEE. The CDR3 protein is CASSSTPTSIEQYF. In DNA, the CDR3 is TGTGCCAGCAGCTCGACTCCGACTAGTATCGAGCAGTACTTC.

This clonotype was found many times. The chain combines TRBV28 with TRBJ2-7, with 7 bases aligning to TRBD2. There are 13 residues in the CDR3. Germline CDR1 MDHEN, CDR2 SYDVKM. V was clipped by 10 bases and J by 0 bases; unmatched bases: 6. The CDR3 DNA is TGTGCCACCCTCGGGACTACCTCCTACGAGCAGTACTTC. This translates into CATLGTTSYEQYF. The full variable domain, with the rest looked up from reference TRBV28 and TRBJ2-7, is DVKVTQSSRYLVKRTGEKVFLECVQDMDHENMFWYRQDPGLGLRLIYFSYDVKMKEKGDIPEGYSVSREKKERFSLILESASTNQTSMYLCATLGTTSYEQYFGPGTRLTVT.